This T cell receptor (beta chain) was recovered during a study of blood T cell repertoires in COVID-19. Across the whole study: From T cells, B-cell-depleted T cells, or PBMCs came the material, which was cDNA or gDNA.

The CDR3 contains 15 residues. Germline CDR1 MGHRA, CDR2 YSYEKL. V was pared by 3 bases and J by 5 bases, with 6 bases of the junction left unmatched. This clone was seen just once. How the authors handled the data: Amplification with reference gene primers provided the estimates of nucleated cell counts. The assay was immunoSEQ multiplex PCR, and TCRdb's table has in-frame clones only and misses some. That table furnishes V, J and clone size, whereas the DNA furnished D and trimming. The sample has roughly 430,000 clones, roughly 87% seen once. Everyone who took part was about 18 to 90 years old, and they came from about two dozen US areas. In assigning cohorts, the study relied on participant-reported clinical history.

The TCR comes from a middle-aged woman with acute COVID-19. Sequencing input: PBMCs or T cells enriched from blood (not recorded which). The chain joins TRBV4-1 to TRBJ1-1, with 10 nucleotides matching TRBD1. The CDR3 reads CASSQAGQGVTEAFF. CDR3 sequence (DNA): TGCGCCAGCAGCCAGGCAGGACAGGGGGTGACTGAAGCTTTCTTT.